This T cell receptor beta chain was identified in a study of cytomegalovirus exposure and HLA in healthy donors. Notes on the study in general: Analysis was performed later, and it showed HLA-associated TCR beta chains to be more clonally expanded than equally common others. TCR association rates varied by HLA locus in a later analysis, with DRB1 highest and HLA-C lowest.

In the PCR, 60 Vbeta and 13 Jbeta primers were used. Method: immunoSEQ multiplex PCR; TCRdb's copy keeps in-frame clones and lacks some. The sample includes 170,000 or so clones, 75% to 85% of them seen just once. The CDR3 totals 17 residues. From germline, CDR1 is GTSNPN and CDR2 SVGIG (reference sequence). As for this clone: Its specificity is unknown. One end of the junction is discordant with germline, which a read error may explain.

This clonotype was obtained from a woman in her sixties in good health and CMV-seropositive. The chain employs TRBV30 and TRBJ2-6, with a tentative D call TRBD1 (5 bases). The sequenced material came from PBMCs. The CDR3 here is CAWSVRGVHSGANGLTF. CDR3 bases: TGTGCCTGGAGTGTACGTGGAGTCCACTCTGGGGCCAACGGCCTGACTTTC.